This T cell receptor (beta chain) was captured by sequencing in a study of blood T cell repertoires in COVID-19 (dated by TCRdb to about 2020). About the full investigation: Samples from collaborators originated in the United States, Italy and Spain and spanned both the acute and convalescent phases of COVID-19. The prospective study material was composed of cDNA or gDNA derived from T cells, B-cell-depleted T cells, or PBMCs. Subjects who had been exposed to COVID-19, were actively infected with it, or had recovered from it provided the deeply sampled blood TCRbeta repertoires that made up the dataset. The repertoires were made available in a free public database intended to serve as a resource for research on the immune response to SARS-CoV-2. Samples came from the ongoing ImmuneRACE study (first 160 participants) plus 1,254 subjects from 6 global collaborators. Sample metadata almost always included a de-identified subject ID, COVID-19 status, age in years and sex. Where available, HLA class I and class II types were taken from metadata supplied by the sample provider and were not determined by assay-based typing. General conclusions and limits of the study: The quantity of clinical and demographic metadata differed by source and by participant and was supplied without curation.

Participants in the prospective study were aged about 18 to 90 years, lived in about two dozen United States geographic areas, and enrolled through a virtual design. Cohort assignment in the prospective study relied on participant-reported clinical history from a screening survey and a study questionnaire. ImmuneRACE Cohort 3 recovered participants were defined by two consecutive negative NP/OP PCR tests, healthcare professional clearance, or symptom resolution. Mobile phlebotomists in the prospective study collected whole blood, serum and a nasopharyngeal or oropharyngeal swab from every participant. Over a roughly 2-month period, participants in the prospective study had the option of providing additional blood draws and questionnaires. Before DNA extraction, blood samples from the prospective study were shipped at room temperature or frozen. The immunoSEQ Assay, a bias-controlled multiplex PCR, was used to amplify TCRbeta CDR3 regions from genomic DNA. The study's own analysis went as follows. Within the assay, amplification of reference gene primers was used to estimate how many nucleated cells each sample contained. Sequence reads were collapsed and filtered to measure the absolute abundance of every unique TCRbeta CDR3 rearrangement. Productive Simpson clonality was computed per sample as the square root of Simpson's diversity index over productive rearrangements. TCRdb limited this immuneACCESS table to in-frame rearrangements with V and J called. A share of clones is missing; checked studies link under half to unresolved V genes, and the rest is unexplained. D and trimming come from the DNA, and the V and J calls and clone size come from that table. This sample comprises some 400,000 clones, over 75% of them detected only once. Together, the top ten hold 1.1% of the sample.

Including the terminal cysteine and phenylalanine, the CDR3 comprises 14 residues. Only the CDR3 part of the read is kept: 42 bases, read in frame from the first base. The germline V gene yields SGDLS for CDR1 and YYNGEE for CDR2. The trim is 0 bases for V and 2 bases for J, with a gap of 6 bases between the germline ends. As concerns this clone: This receptor's antigen is unknown. No base quality values were provided; no much bigger clone lies one nucleotide off.

This TCR was recovered from a young man who had recovered from COVID-19. The specimen sequenced was PBMCs or T cells enriched from blood (not recorded which). The chain uses TRBV9 and TRBJ1-5; the D gene identity is not certain. The sequenced DNA is TGTGCCAGCAGCGTAGAACCAGGCAATCAGCCCCAGCATTTT. Its translation is CASSVEPGNQPQHF. Here the CDR3 is joined to the reference TRBV9 and TRBJ1-5 genes, and the full variable domain is: DSGVTQTPKHLITATGQRVTLRCSPRSGDLSVYWYQQSLDQGLQFLIQYYNGEERAKGNILERFSAQQFPDLHSELNLSSLELGDSALYFCASSVEPGNQPQHFGDGTRLSIL.